This is a list of T cell receptor beta chains from one sample in a study of T cell repertoires in cytomegalovirus infection. TCRdb ran MiXCR on the reads and lists one entry per CDR3 protein. In the table there are 350,000 to 500,000 distinct CDR3 sequences, roughly a third of which are singletons. The sequenced material came from PBMCs. These receptors were obtained from a human donor in good health (CMV status not recorded). Some clones in this sample may be carry-over from other donors' samples. Each CDR3 is given with its conserved first and last residue. Each record gives: CDR3 protein, CDR3 DNA, clone size, V gene, D gene, J gene. A D gene is named only where the DNA matches it firmly. Clone size, where shown, is once, few, many, or a class for clones that have expanded.

CDR3aa: CASSFSQANTEAFF
CDR3nt: TGTGCCAGCAGCTTCTCGCAGGCCAACACTGAAGCTTTCTTT
abundance: NA
v_gene: TRBV7-9
d_gene: NA
j_gene: TRBJ1-1

CDR3aa: CASAAGADNSPLHF
CDR3nt: TGTGCCAGCGCCGCAGGGGCGGATAATTCACCCCTCCACTTT
abundance: NA
v_gene: TRBV6-5
d_gene: NA
j_gene: TRBJ1-6

CDR3aa: CASSLNGRGGTKNIQYF
CDR3nt: TGTGCCAGCAGTCTAAACGGGCGCGGGGGAACCAAAAACATTCAGTACTTC
abundance: many
v_gene: TRBV7-2
d_gene: TRBD2
j_gene: TRBJ2-4

CDR3aa: CASSAYRVHTEAFF
CDR3nt: TGTGCCAGCAGTGCTTACAGGGTTCACACTGAAGCTTTCTTT
abundance: few
v_gene: TRBV28
d_gene: NA
j_gene: TRBJ1-1

CDR3aa: CASSLDGTTREHF
CDR3nt: TGCGCCAGCAGCTTGGATGGGACCACCCGGGAGCACTTC
abundance: NA
v_gene: TRBV5-1
d_gene: NA
j_gene: TRBJ2-4

CDR3aa: CASSSLNRGEQYF
CDR3nt: TGTGCCAGCAGCTCCCTAAACAGGGGCGAGCAGTACTTC
abundance: NA
v_gene: TRBV13
d_gene: TRBD1
j_gene: TRBJ2-7

CDR3aa: CASSLMQGQETQYF
CDR3nt: TGTGCCAGCAGCTTAATGCAGGGTCAAGAGACCCAGTACTTC
abundance: few
v_gene: TRBV7-8
d_gene: NA
j_gene: TRBJ2-5

CDR3aa: CASSPRGRVTDTQYF
CDR3nt: TGTGCCAGCAGTCCCCGGGGCCGTGTCACAGATACGCAGTATTTT
abundance: few
v_gene: TRBV28
d_gene: NA
j_gene: TRBJ2-3

CDR3aa: CASSLGQGSYNEQFF
CDR3nt: TGTGCCAGCAGTCTCGGACAGGGGTCCTACAATGAGCAGTTCTTC
abundance: many
v_gene: TRBV11-2
d_gene: TRBD1
j_gene: TRBJ2-1

CDR3aa: CSVEGGEGDTQYF
CDR3nt: TGCAGCGTTGAAGGGGGGGAGGGGGATACGCAGTATTTT
abundance: NA
v_gene: TRBV29-1
d_gene: TRBD2
j_gene: TRBJ2-3

CDR3aa: CASSPTWGTGGPDTQYF
CDR3nt: TGTGCCAGCAGCCCCACGTGGGGGACTGGCGGACCAGATACGCAGTATTTT
abundance: few
v_gene: TRBV5-4
d_gene: NA
j_gene: TRBJ2-3

CDR3aa: CASSYSFGGSADTQYF
CDR3nt: TGTGCCAGCAGTTACTCTTTTGGCGGGTCCGCAGATACGCAGTATTTT
abundance: few
v_gene: TRBV6-5
d_gene: NA
j_gene: TRBJ2-3

CDR3aa: CASSLNRGNQETQSF
CDR3nt: TGTGCCAGCAGCTTAAATCGGGGGAACCAAGAGACCCAGTCCTTC
abundance: NA
v_gene: TRBV7-6
d_gene: NA
j_gene: TRBJ2-5

CDR3aa: CATSREGSANEKLFF
CDR3nt: TGTGCCACCAGCAGAGAGGGGAGCGCTAATGAAAAACTGTTTTTT
abundance: NA
v_gene: TRBV15
d_gene: NA
j_gene: TRBJ1-4

CDR3aa: CAGGPAEAFF
CDR3nt: TGTGCCGGTGGGCCAGCTGAAGCTTTCTTT
abundance: NA
v_gene: TRBV30
d_gene: NA
j_gene: TRBJ1-1

CDR3aa: CASSLRDNSPLHF
CDR3nt: TGTGCCAGCAGCCTAAGAGATAATTCACCCCTCCACTTT
abundance: few
v_gene: TRBV5-4
d_gene: NA
j_gene: TRBJ1-6

CDR3aa: CASSLAATGVITEAFF
CDR3nt: TGTGCAAGCAGCTTAGCGGCGACAGGAGTTATCACTGAAGCTTTCTTT
abundance: once
v_gene: TRBV7-8
d_gene: NA
j_gene: TRBJ1-1

CDR3aa: CASSPDRANGELFF
CDR3nt: TGTGCCAGCAGCCCGGACAGGGCAAACGGGGAGCTGTTTTTT
abundance: many
v_gene: TRBV7-3
d_gene: TRBD1
j_gene: TRBJ2-2

CDR3aa: CASSLIRFSPPGNTIYF
CDR3nt: TGTGCCAGCAGCTTGATTAGATTTTCCCCTCCTGGAAACACCATATATTTT
abundance: NA
v_gene: TRBV5-6
d_gene: NA
j_gene: TRBJ1-3

CDR3aa: CASSWRTSGERTDTQYF
CDR3nt: TGTGCCAGCAGCTGGAGGACTAGCGGGGAGCGCACAGATACGCAGTATTTT
abundance: NA
v_gene: TRBV5-6
d_gene: TRBD2
j_gene: TRBJ2-3

CDR3aa: CASSSGTPAGELFF
CDR3nt: TGTGCCAGCAGTTCCGGGACTCCCGCCGGAGAACTGTTTTTT
abundance: NA
v_gene: TRBV12-3/TRBV12-4
d_gene: NA
j_gene: TRBJ1-4

CDR3aa: CASSHRGNTEAFF
CDR3nt: TGTGCCAGCAGCCACAGGGGGAACACTGAAGCTTTCTTT
abundance: many
v_gene: TRBV7-9
d_gene: TRBD1
j_gene: TRBJ1-1

CDR3aa: CASSQADVYNQPQHF
CDR3nt: TGCGCCAGCAGCCAGGCGGACGTTTACAATCAGCCCCAGCATTTT
abundance: NA
v_gene: TRBV4-1
d_gene: NA
j_gene: TRBJ1-5

CDR3aa: CASSTTGAAYEQYF
CDR3nt: TGTGCCAGCAGCACCACAGGGGCGGCCTACGAGCAGTACTTC
abundance: NA
v_gene: TRBV5-6
d_gene: TRBD1
j_gene: TRBJ2-7

CDR3aa: CASIRGTSQGGYTF
CDR3nt: TGTGCCAGCATCCGCGGGACTAGCCAAGGTGGCTACACCTTC
abundance: many
v_gene: TRBV6-1
d_gene: NA
j_gene: TRBJ1-2

CDR3aa: CSVRTAYYGYTF
CDR3nt: TGCAGCGTGAGGACAGCTTACTATGGCTACACCTTC
abundance: NA
v_gene: TRBV29-1
d_gene: NA
j_gene: TRBJ1-2

CDR3aa: CATGNPGSNTEAFF
CDR3nt: TGCGCCACCGGAAACCCGGGGTCTAACACTGAAGCTTTCTTT
abundance: NA
v_gene: TRBV4-1
d_gene: NA
j_gene: TRBJ1-1

CDR3aa: CASGPRDRANEQFF
CDR3nt: TGTGCCAGCGGGCCCCGGGACAGGGCCAATGAGCAGTTCTTC
abundance: NA
v_gene: TRBV5-4
d_gene: TRBD1
j_gene: TRBJ2-1

CDR3aa: CASRPDRGVFMNTEAFF
CDR3nt: TGTGCCAGCAGGCCAGACAGGGGGGTATTCATGAACACTGAAGCTTTCTTT
abundance: NA
v_gene: TRBV6-6
d_gene: TRBD1
j_gene: TRBJ1-1

CDR3aa: CATSRDPTSNQPQHF
CDR3nt: TGTGCCACCAGCAGAGATCCGACTAGCAATCAGCCCCAGCATTTT
abundance: once
v_gene: TRBV15
d_gene: NA
j_gene: TRBJ1-5

CDR3aa: CATPKEVEQYF
CDR3nt: TGTGCCACCCCCAAAGAGGTTGAGCAGTACTTC
abundance: NA
v_gene: TRBV28
d_gene: NA
j_gene: TRBJ2-7

CDR3aa: CASSLRSGGFSGANVLTF
CDR3nt: TGTGCCAGCAGTTTGAGGAGCGGGGGGTTCTCTGGGGCCAACGTCCTGACTTTC
abundance: few
v_gene: TRBV28
d_gene: TRBD2
j_gene: TRBJ2-6

CDR3aa: CASSYLLAGGELFF
CDR3nt: TGTGCCAGCAGTTACTTATTAGCTGGCGGGGAGCTGTTTTTT
abundance: NA
v_gene: TRBV6-5
d_gene: NA
j_gene: TRBJ2-2

CDR3aa: CASSPARQDRYIEAFF
CDR3nt: TGTGCCAGCAGCCCCGCCCGCCAGGACCGTTATATTGAAGCTTTCTTT
abundance: NA
v_gene: TRBV7-9
d_gene: NA
j_gene: TRBJ1-1

CDR3aa: CSAELAGGRNEQFF
CDR3nt: TGCAGTGCCGAGCTCGCGGGGGGGAGGAATGAGCAGTTCTTC
abundance: NA
v_gene: TRBV20-1
d_gene: TRBD2
j_gene: TRBJ2-1

CDR3aa: CASSPRAGDNSPLPF
CDR3nt: TGTGCCAGCAGCCCCCGGGCCGGAGATAATTCACCCCTCCCCTTT
abundance: NA
v_gene: TRBV14
d_gene: NA
j_gene: TRBJ1-6

CDR3aa: CASSYSADPAYEQYF
CDR3nt: TGTGCCAGCAGTTACTCGGCGGACCCTGCCTACGAGCAGTACTTC
abundance: NA
v_gene: TRBV6-6
d_gene: NA
j_gene: TRBJ2-7

CDR3aa: CASSPRRGIGELFF
CDR3nt: TGCGCCAGCAGCCCCCGGAGGGGAATCGGGGAGCTGTTTTTT
abundance: NA
v_gene: TRBV4-1
d_gene: NA
j_gene: TRBJ2-2

CDR3aa: CASRSGRQNTEAFF
CDR3nt: TGTGCCAGCAGATCGGGACGGCAGAACACTGAAGCTTTCTTT
abundance: many
v_gene: TRBV12-3/TRBV12-4
d_gene: NA
j_gene: TRBJ1-1

CDR3aa: CSARSGGEAKNIQYF
CDR3nt: TGCAGTGCTAGGTCGGGTGGGGAAGCCAAAAACATTCAGTACTTC
abundance: few
v_gene: TRBV20-1
d_gene: NA
j_gene: TRBJ2-4

CDR3aa: CASSRDREADEQFF
CDR3nt: TGTGCCAGCAGCCGGGACAGGGAAGCGGATGAGCAGTTCTTC
abundance: NA
v_gene: TRBV2
d_gene: TRBD1
j_gene: TRBJ2-1

CDR3aa: CASRETGGRVYQPQHF
CDR3nt: TGTGCCAGCAGGGAGACAGGGGGCCGGGTCTATCAGCCCCAGCATTTT
abundance: once
v_gene: TRBV2
d_gene: TRBD1
j_gene: TRBJ1-5

CDR3aa: CASSIGTGGVTDTQYF
CDR3nt: TGTGCCAGTAGTATCGGGACAGGGGGCGTCACAGATACGCAGTATTTT
abundance: NA
v_gene: TRBV19
d_gene: TRBD1
j_gene: TRBJ2-3

CDR3aa: CASSFGSRLPGEQYF
CDR3nt: TGTGCCAGCAGTTTTGGGTCCCGGCTACCTGGAGAGCAGTACTTC
abundance: many
v_gene: TRBV12-3/TRBV12-4
d_gene: NA
j_gene: TRBJ2-7

CDR3aa: CASSYRQGTNTGELFF
CDR3nt: TGTGCCAGCAGCTACCGACAGGGGACGAACACCGGGGAGCTGTTTTTT
abundance: few
v_gene: TRBV7-9
d_gene: TRBD1
j_gene: TRBJ2-2

CDR3aa: CASSPVGGEVYGYTF
CDR3nt: TGTGCCAGCAGCCCCGTCGGCGGAGAAGTCTATGGCTACACCTTC
abundance: NA
v_gene: TRBV12-3/TRBV12-4
d_gene: NA
j_gene: TRBJ1-2

CDR3aa: CASSWTDPGNTIYF
CDR3nt: TGTGCCAGCAGTTGGACAGACCCTGGAAACACCATATATTTT
abundance: NA
v_gene: TRBV12-3/TRBV12-4
d_gene: NA
j_gene: TRBJ1-3

CDR3aa: CASSLVRLGAEAFF
CDR3nt: TGTGCCAGCAGTTTAGTAAGGTTGGGGGCTGAAGCTTTCTTT
abundance: NA
v_gene: TRBV27
d_gene: NA
j_gene: TRBJ1-1

CDR3aa: CASSLGQNKETQYF
CDR3nt: TGTGCCAGCAGCTTAGGGCAGAATAAAGAGACCCAGTACTTC
abundance: NA
v_gene: TRBV11-2
d_gene: NA
j_gene: TRBJ2-5

CDR3aa: CASSQDSWDEQYF
CDR3nt: TGTGCCAGCAGTCAGGACAGCTGGGACGAGCAGTACTTC
abundance: few
v_gene: TRBV6-6
d_gene: NA
j_gene: TRBJ2-7

CDR3aa: CASSLAGSLYGYTF
CDR3nt: TGTGCCAGCAGCTTAGCGGGCAGCCTCTATGGCTACACCTTC
abundance: many
v_gene: TRBV7-2
d_gene: NA
j_gene: TRBJ1-2

CDR3aa: CAISELGLQETQYF
CDR3nt: TGTGCCATCAGTGAGTTGGGGCTACAAGAGACCCAGTACTTC
abundance: few
v_gene: TRBV10-3
d_gene: NA
j_gene: TRBJ2-5

CDR3aa: CASSEPTTGPDTQYF
CDR3nt: TGTGCCAGCAGCGAGCCGACAACAGGGCCAGATACGCAGTATTTT
abundance: many
v_gene: TRBV7-9
d_gene: NA
j_gene: TRBJ2-3

CDR3aa: CSAIGGAGNQPQHF
CDR3nt: TGCAGTGCGATCGGGGGCGCAGGCAATCAGCCCCAGCATTTT
abundance: NA
v_gene: TRBV20-1
d_gene: NA
j_gene: TRBJ1-5

CDR3aa: CSARGGRANTEAFF
CDR3nt: TGCAGTGCTAGAGGTGGCAGGGCCAACACTGAAGCTTTCTTT
abundance: NA
v_gene: TRBV20-1
d_gene: NA
j_gene: TRBJ1-1

CDR3aa: CASSIDRRAVRDEQFF
CDR3nt: TGTGCCAGTAGTATAGATCGGCGGGCAGTTAGGGATGAGCAGTTCTTC
abundance: NA
v_gene: TRBV19
d_gene: NA
j_gene: TRBJ2-1

CDR3aa: CASGTNTYEQYF
CDR3nt: TGTGCGAGCGGGACAAATACCTACGAGCAGTACTTC
abundance: few
v_gene: TRBV12-3/TRBV12-4
d_gene: NA
j_gene: TRBJ2-7

CDR3aa: CASSYSPDLTLETQYF
CDR3nt: TGTGCCAGCAGTTACTCGCCGGACCTTACGTTGGAGACCCAGTACTTC
abundance: many
v_gene: TRBV6-5
d_gene: NA
j_gene: TRBJ2-5

CDR3aa: CASSLRAISATFSANEKLFF
CDR3nt: TGTGCCAGCAGCTTAAGGGCAATCTCCGCAACTTTCTCAGCGAATGAAAAACTGTTTTTT
abundance: many
v_gene: TRBV7-6
d_gene: NA
j_gene: TRBJ1-4

CDR3aa: CASRGLASETQYF
CDR3nt: TGTGCCAGCAGGGGACTAGCGAGTGAGACCCAGTACTTC
abundance: NA
v_gene: TRBV11-2
d_gene: TRBD2
j_gene: TRBJ2-5